This paragraph covers one T cell receptor (beta chain) sequence. CDR3 length equals 15 residues. CDR1 is MDHEN, CDR2 SYDVKM, per germline. V was cut by 3 bases and J by 2 bases, with 14 bases left in between. The data belong to a study of blood T cell repertoires in COVID-19. At the level of the study: T cells, B-cell-depleted T cells, or PBMCs supplied cDNA or gDNA.

Seattle's cohort entered during active infection and was followed longitudinally. Profiled with immunoSEQ multiplex PCR; TCRdb holds only in-frame clones, not every one. Of approximately 230,000 clones detected, about 87% appear once; the ten largest clones hold 6% to 6.5%. Sequencing was done on a sample of peripheral blood. The gene calls are TRBV28 and TRBJ2-7, with a tentative D call TRBD1 (7 bases). The sequence was collected from a woman aged 25 to 39 with COVID-19, enrolled during active disease. DNA for the CDR3: TGTGCCAGCAGTTTCAGGGGGGCTATTCCCTACGAGCAGTACTTC. Translated: CASSFRGAIPYEQYF.